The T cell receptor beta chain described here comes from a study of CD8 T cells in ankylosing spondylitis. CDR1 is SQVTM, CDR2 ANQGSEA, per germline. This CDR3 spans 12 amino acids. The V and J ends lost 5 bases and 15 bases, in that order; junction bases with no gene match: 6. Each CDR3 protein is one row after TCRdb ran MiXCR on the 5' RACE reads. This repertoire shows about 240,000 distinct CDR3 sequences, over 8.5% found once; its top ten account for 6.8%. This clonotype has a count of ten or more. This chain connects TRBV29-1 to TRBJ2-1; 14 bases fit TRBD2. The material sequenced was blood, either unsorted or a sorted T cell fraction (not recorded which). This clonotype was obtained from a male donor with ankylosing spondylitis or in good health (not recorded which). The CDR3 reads CSVSGTSGSLFF. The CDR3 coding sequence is TGCAGCGTTAGCGGGACTAGCGGGAGTCTGTTCTTC.